Following are 25 T cell receptor beta chains from one sample sequenced in a study of blood T cell repertoires in COVID-19. Data came from immunoSEQ multiplex PCR; TCRdb stores just in-frame clones and leaves some out. The sample yields hundreds of thousands of clones, approximately 86% seen once. Sequencing was done on a sample of PBMCs or T cells enriched from blood (not recorded which). The receptor set was obtained from a woman aged 18-29 years who had recovered from COVID-19.

The chain carries TRBV3-1 (or the pseudogene TRBV3-2) and TRBJ1-1; tentatively, D is TRBD1 (6 bases). CDR3 length: 15 residues. The V end lost 3 bases, the J end lost 1 base, and 12 bases lay between the germline ends. CDR1 LGHDT and CDR2 YNNKEL come from the germline V gene (reference sequence). The CDR3 sequence: CASSQGARANTEAFF. The CDR3 coding sequence is TGTGCCAGCAGCCAGGGGGCGAGAGCGAACACTGAAGCTTTCTTT.

This chain joins TRBV2 and TRBJ2-5; D remains unclear. From germline, CDR1 is SNHLY and CDR2 FYNNEI. V lost 6 bases, J lost 2 bases, and 7 bases lay in between. This CDR3 spans 12 amino acids. The chain's CDR3 is CASSPLQETQYF. CDR3 sequence (DNA): TGTGCCAGCAGCCCACTTCAAGAGACCCAGTACTTC.

The chain recombines TRBV18 with TRBJ2-2; 8 bases align to TRBD1. The CDR3 sequence is 16 residues long. Germline assignment: CDR1 KGHSH and CDR2 LQKENI. V lost 2 bases, J lost 3 bases, and 5 bases stayed unmatched. CDR3 nucleotide sequence: TGTGCCAGCTCACCATCGAGGACAGGGTACACCGGGGAGCTGTTTTTT. Its protein is CASSPSRTGYTGELFF.

The chain has TRBV7-9 and TRBJ2-2; D may be TRBD1 (6 bases). The germline V gene encodes CDR1 SEHNR and CDR2 FQNEAQ (reference sequence). The CDR3 totals 15 residues. Trimming removed 0 bases from V and 4 bases from J, with 9 bases in between. In DNA, the CDR3 is TGTGCCAGCAGCTTAGCGCAGGGGATCACCGGGGAGCTGTTTTTT. Translation: CASSLAQGITGELFF.

The chain combines TRBV7-9 with TRBJ1-2; maybe TRBD1 (5 bases). V gave up 0 bases and J gave up 8 bases, with 13 bases separating them. The CDR3 is 14 amino acids. The V gene's germline CDR1 is SEHNR and CDR2 FQNEAQ (reference sequence). The CDR3 region has the DNA TGTGCCAGCAGCTTAGCCAGGGCGGATGGCGGCTACACCTTC. It codes for CASSLARADGGYTF.

Of note for this clone: This may be a read error, as it is one base from a much larger clone. This chain connects TRBV6-5 to TRBJ1-1; perhaps TRBD1 as D (6 bases). V dropped 6 bases and J dropped 5 bases, with 10 bases sitting between them. CDR1 and CDR2 (germline): MNHEY, SVGAGI. The CDR3 is 12 residues long. The CDR3 DNA is TGTGCCAGCAGCCTCAGGGGAACTGAAGCTTTCTTT. Protein product: CASSLRGTEAFF.

The rearrangement uses TRBV6-5 and TRBJ1-2; 7 positions match TRBD1. Germline CDR1 reads MNHEY; CDR2 reads SVGAGI. CDR3 length: 14 amino acids. Unmatched junction bases numbered 2, after V lost 0 bases and J lost 4 bases. CDR3 nucleotides: TGTGCCAGCAGTTACTCGGGACAGTCCTATGGCTACACCTTC. It codes for CASSYSGQSYGYTF.

The V gene is TRBV30, the J gene TRBJ2-1; possible D gene TRBD1, 6 bases. In germline, CDR1 is GTSNPN, CDR2 SVGIG (reference sequence). The CDR3 loop spans 13 amino acids. The V and J ends lost 1 base and 5 bases respectively, with 9 bases between them. The CDR3 region has the DNA TGTGCCTGGAGTGCGAACAGGGACAATGAGCAGTTCTTC. Translating gives CAWSANRDNEQFF.

The chain links TRBV5-4 to TRBJ1-2; 7 bases are shared with TRBD1. CDR1 is SGHNT, CDR2 YYREEE, per germline (reference sequence). The CDR3 consists of 14 residues. Unmatched junction bases numbered 6, after V lost 4 bases and J lost 3 bases. CDR3 protein: CASSALTGDYGYTF. CDR3 nucleotides: TGTGCCAGCAGCGCCTTAACAGGGGACTATGGCTACACCTTC. Full variable domain (rest looked up from reference TRBV5-4 and TRBJ1-2): ETGVTQSPTHLIKTRGQQVTLRCSSQSGHNTVSWYQQALGQGPQFIFQYYREEENGRGNFPPRFSGLQFPNYSSELNVNALELDDSALYLCASSALTGDYGYTFGSGTRLTVV.

V gene TRBV6-2 or TRBV6-3 combines with J gene TRBJ2-7, with 8 bases lining up with TRBD1. Germline V CDR1 and CDR2: MNHEY, SVGEGT. This CDR3 spans 15 amino acids. Trimming took 6 bases from V and 2 from J; bases not matched to a gene: 9. CDR3 DNA: TGTGCCAGCAGCCACGGACAGGGAGACACCTACGAGCAGTACTTC. Translation gives CASSHGQGDTYEQYF.

The gene calls are TRBV7-9 and TRBJ1-6; D possibly corresponds to TRBD1 (5 bases). Trimming removed 1 base from V and 8 bases from J, with 6 bases in between. The V gene's germline CDR1 is SEHNR and CDR2 FQNEAQ (reference sequence). CDR3 length: 13 residues. The CDR3 loop reads CASSLETDSPLHF. CDR3 nucleotides: TGTGCCAGCAGCTTAGAGACAGATTCACCCCTCCACTTT.

The V gene is TRBV5-1, the J gene TRBJ2-7; 11 bases align to TRBD1. The germline V gene encodes CDR1 SGHRS and CDR2 YFSETQ. This CDR3 has 14 amino acids. Trimming removed 4 bases from V and 5 bases from J; junction bases left unmatched: 5. CDR3 region: CASSPGQGAHEQYF. The CDR3 bases are TGCGCCAGCAGCCCCGGACAGGGGGCCCACGAGCAGTACTTC.

J is TRBJ2-2 and V is TRBV24-1; TRBD1 aligns across 9 bases. The CDR3 contains 16 residues. Per the germline V gene, CDR1 is KGHDR and CDR2 is SFDVKD. V was clipped by 2 bases and J by 4 bases; unmatched bases: 4. CDR3 residues: CATSDWRDRATGELFF. The CDR3 nucleotides are TGTGCCACCAGTGATTGGAGGGACAGGGCCACCGGGGAGCTGTTTTTT.

V and J are TRBV27 and TRBJ1-1, with D possibly TRBD1 on 6 matching bases. The V gene's germline CDR1 is MNHEY and CDR2 SMNVEV (reference sequence). CDR3 length: 17 residues. V lost 0 bases and J lost 1, with 15 bases in between. The CDR3 here is CASSLSVTGTPNTEAFF. The CDR3 coding sequence is TGTGCCAGCAGTTTATCCGTAACCGGGACACCGAACACTGAAGCTTTCTTT.

This clone appeared once. The chain joins TRBV28 to TRBJ1-2; 10 nucleotides agree with TRBD1. With V trimmed by 3 bases and J by 7 bases, 8 bases remained unmatched. The CDR3 extends over 15 amino acids. Germline loops: CDR1 MDHEN, CDR2 SYDVKM. CDR3 DNA: TGTGCCAGCAGTTTTATCGACAGGGGGCGCGGTGGCTACACCTTC. Translated, it gives CASSFIDRGRGGYTF.

CDR3 residues: CASSAGTGGDTQYF. CDR3 nucleotide sequence: TGTGCCAGCAGCGCCGGGACAGGGGGAGATACGCAGTATTTT. V is TRBV7-3 and J is TRBJ2-3; TRBD1 matches 11 bases. The CDR3 consists of 14 residues. Unmatched junction bases numbered 3, after V lost 5 bases and J lost 5 bases. In germline, CDR1 is SGHTA, CDR2 FQGTGA.

The chain joins TRBV5-1 to TRBJ1-1; 8 bases are shared with TRBD1. V shed 6 bases and J 7 bases; nucleotides not matched to a gene: 11. This CDR3 comprises 14 residues. Germline lookup yields CDR1 SGHRS and CDR2 YFSETQ. DNA of the CDR3: TGCGCCAGCACCAAGCAGGGGGCGGCGAGTGAAGCTTTCTTT. It specifies CASTKQGAASEAFF.

V gene TRBV7-8 combines with J gene TRBJ1-2, with a weak D call TRBD1 (6 bases). The length of the CDR3 is 15 residues. CDR1 and CDR2 (germline): SGHVS, FQNEAQ. V shed 1 base and J shed 5 bases, with 14 bases lying between them. CDR3 amino acids: CASSLGQAGRYGYTF. The CDR3 nucleotides read TGTGCCAGCAGCTTAGGACAGGCAGGGAGATATGGCTACACCTTC.

A single count supports this clone. The rearrangement uses TRBV4-3 and TRBJ1-1; no definite D call. V lost 1 base to trimming and J lost 2 bases, with 5 bases between them. This CDR3 contains 13 residues. Germline V gives CDR1 LGHNA, CDR2 YSLEER. The CDR3 nucleotides are TGCGCCAGCAGCCAAGTTACTAACACTGAAGCTTTCTTT. This codes for CASSQVTNTEAFF.

The chain uses TRBV27 and TRBJ2-1; weak D call: TRBD2 (5 bases). Trimming removed 5 bases from V and 5 bases from J, with 10 bases in between. This CDR3 region has 13 residues. Germline CDR1 and CDR2: MNHEY and SMNVEV (reference sequence). The CDR3 region is CASSVGLDNEQFF. Written as DNA, the CDR3 is TGTGCCAGCAGTGTTGGACTCGACAATGAGCAGTTCTTC.

CDR3 protein: CASSEGTGRDSPLHF. The CDR3 DNA reads TGTGCCAGCAGTGAAGGGACAGGGAGGGATTCACCCCTCCACTTT. The V call is TRBV6-1, the J call TRBJ1-6, with 8 bases fitting TRBD1. The CDR3 has 15 amino acids. J gave up 8 bases and V 1 base, and 4 bases lay outside the gene matches. Germline V lookup: CDR1 MNHNS, CDR2 SASEGT.

V gene TRBV7-9 combines with J gene TRBJ2-7; D may be TRBD1 (6 bases). Trimming left V 5 bases short and J 5 bases short, with 16 bases between. Germline CDR1 is SEHNR and CDR2 is FQNEAQ (reference sequence). The length of the CDR3 is 14 residues. The CDR3 region is CASSAGQTGNEQYF. CDR3 bases: TGTGCCAGCAGCGCCGGACAGACTGGGAACGAGCAGTACTTC.

This rearrangement joins TRBV11-2 to TRBJ1-5, with 10 bases fitting TRBD1. Germline lookup yields CDR1 SGHAT and CDR2 FQNNGV. This CDR3 region has 15 residues. V lost 5 bases to trimming and J lost 2 bases; unmatched junction nucleotides: 3. The CDR3 DNA reads as TGTGCCAGCAGCGCCGGGACAGGGGGCAATCAGCCCCAGCATTTT. It yields the protein CASSAGTGGNQPQHF. The full variable domain, completed using reference TRBV11-2 and TRBJ1-5, is EAGVAQSPRYKIIEKRQSVAFWCNPISGHATLYWYQQILGQGPKLLIQFQNNGVVDDSQLPKDRFSAERLKGVDSTLKIQPAKLEDSAVYLCASSAGTGGNQPQHFGDGTRLSIL.

This clone has a single count. The genes are TRBV11-2 and TRBJ1-1; D not certain. The CDR3 loop spans 13 amino acids. Per the germline V gene, CDR1 is SGHAT and CDR2 is FQNNGV. Between the trimmed V and J ends, which lost 1 base and 3 bases, there was a span of 6 bases. The CDR3: CASSLGPDTEAFF. CDR3 bases: TGTGCCAGCAGCTTAGGGCCCGACACTGAAGCTTTCTTT.

The rearrangement uses TRBV7-2 and TRBJ1-2; TRBD1 matches 11 bases. CDR3 length: 16 residues. V was pared by 0 bases and J by 8 bases, with 8 bases of the junction left unmatched. The germline V gene encodes CDR1 SGHTA and CDR2 FQGNSA. The CDR3 region has the DNA TGTGCCAGCAGCTTAGCATTGGGGGACAGGGGGAAAGGCTACACCTTC. Its translation: CASSLALGDRGKGYTF. The full variable domain, rest sourced from reference TRBV7-2 and TRBJ1-2, is GAGVSQSPSNKVTEKGKDVELRCDPISGHTALYWYRQSLGQGLEFLIYFQGNSAPDKSGLPSDRFSAERTGGSVSTLTIQRTQQEDSAVYLCASSLALGDRGKGYTFGSGTRLTVV.